These T cell receptor beta chains were read from a single sample in a study of blood T cell repertoires in COVID-19. Assay used: immunoSEQ multiplex PCR; TCRdb lists only in-frame clones, some missing. The sample shows some 240,000 clones, around 86% of them seen only once. Input material: peripheral blood. The source is a woman aged 70-85 years with COVID-19, enrolled during active disease. Both conserved end residues are part of each CDR3. The D gene is left open where the match is weak. Clone size is stated in some rows and not others, as once, few, many or a class when expanded.

>TRBV7-9|TRBD1|TRBJ1-4|-
TGTGCCAGCAGCTCGACGGACAGGTGGGATGAAAAACTGTTTTTT
CASSSTDRWDEKLFF
>TRBV6-5|TRBD1|TRBJ1-2|-
TGTGCCAGCACAAATCCTGTACAGGGGGCCTATGGCTACACCTTC
CASTNPVQGAYGYTF
>TRBV7-9|TRBD2|TRBJ2-7|few
TGTGCCAGCAGCCAGAGGGCGGGAGCTTCCCACGAGCAGTACTTC
CASSQRAGASHEQYF
>TRBV28|TRBD1|TRBJ2-5|once
TGTGCCAGCAGTTTGTCACAGGGGACGCGAGAGACCCAGTACTTC
CASSLSQGTRETQYF
>TRBV3-1/TRBV3-2|-|TRBJ1-5|-
TGTGCCAGCAGCCAGGACTTCAATCAGCCCCAGCATTTT
CASSQDFNQPQHF
>TRBV28|TRBD1|TRBJ1-5|-
TGTGCCGCGGGACAGGGGGCCTATAGCAATCAGCCCCAGCATTTT
CAAGQGAYSNQPQHF
>TRBV6-8|TRBD1|TRBJ2-4|-
TGTGCCAGCGGATGGGGACAGGGGGGAGTCATTCAGTACTTC
CASGWGQGGVIQYF
>TRBV19|TRBD1|TRBJ2-7|-
TGTGCCAGTAGTATAGGACAGGGCCCTACTGAGCAGTACTTC
CASSIGQGPTEQYF
>TRBV2|TRBD1|TRBJ2-2|once
TGTGCCAGCAGCTTCGGACAGGGGGACACCGGGGAGCTGTTTTTT
CASSFGQGDTGELFF
>TRBV9|TRBD2|TRBJ2-6|-
TGTGCCAGCAGCGGTCCTTCTTCGCTAGCGGGAAGATCTGGGGCCAACGTCCTGACTTTC
CASSGPSSLAGRSGANVLTF
>TRBV3-1/TRBV3-2|TRBD2|TRBJ2-1|-
TGTGCCAGCAGCCAAGATCGTGGGAGGGCCAATGAGCAGTTCTTC
CASSQDRGRANEQFF
>TRBV28|-|TRBJ1-2|-
TGTGCCACTTGGACAGATCCTAACTATGGCTACACCTTC
CATWTDPNYGYTF
>TRBV27|TRBD2|TRBJ2-7|-
TGTGCCAGCAGCTATATTGGCGGGGGGTCCTACGAGCAGTACTTC
CASSYIGGGSYEQYF
>TRBV9|-|TRBJ1-5|-
TGTGCCAGCGCGGAAGGGGTTAGCAATCAGCCCCAGCATTTT
CASAEGVSNQPQHF
>TRBV4-3|-|TRBJ1-2|-
TGCGCCAGCAGCCAAGAGCTAGGTCGCGTGGAGGACTATGGCTACACCTTC
CASSQELGRVEDYGYTF
>TRBV28|-|TRBJ2-7|-
TGTGCCAGCAGTTTGCGCCGGTGGGAGCAGTACTTC
CASSLRRWEQYF
>TRBV7-9|-|TRBJ2-5|few
TGTGCCAGCAGCTTAGACGGGGGGCGAGGAGAGACCCAGTACTTC
CASSLDGGRGETQYF
>TRBV5-1|-|TRBJ1-6|-
TGCGCCAGCAGCTTGGGGGCCAGTGATAATTCACCCCTCCACTTT
CASSLGASDNSPLHF
>TRBV27|TRBD2|TRBJ2-1|-
TGTGCCAGCGGGACTAGCGGGATTAATGAGCAGTTCTTC
CASGTSGINEQFF
>TRBV28|-|TRBJ2-7|-
TGTGCCAGCAGTTTAAATCGCAGGGATACGTACGAGCAGTACTTC
CASSLNRRDTYEQYF
>TRBV10-3|TRBD1|TRBJ1-2|many
TGTGCCATCCACCCCGATGGGGACAGGGATGGCTACACCTTC
CAIHPDGDRDGYTF
>TRBV21-1|-|TRBJ1-1|few
TGTGCCAGCAGCAGGGGGGGAAAGAACACTGAAGCTTTCTTT
CASSRGGKNTEAFF
>TRBV5-1|TRBD1|TRBJ2-7|-
TGCGCCAGCAGCCCGACAGGGATAGTTTACGAGCAGTACTTC
CASSPTGIVYEQYF
>TRBV5-1|TRBD2|TRBJ2-3|once
TGCGCCAGCACTAGCGGGCTAAGCACAGATACGCAGTATTTT
CASTSGLSTDTQYF
>TRBV27|-|TRBJ1-6|-
TGTGCCAGCAGTTTTAACGGTTACGGCTCCTATAATTCACCCCTCCACTTT
CASSFNGYGSYNSPLHF
>TRBV2|-|TRBJ1-2|-
TGTGCCAGCAGTGATTCGGTCTATGGCTACACCTTC
CASSDSVYGYTF
>TRBV19|-|TRBJ1-2|-
TGTGCCAGTAGTCAGGACAGACTAAGGAACACCTTC
CASSQDRLRNTF
>TRBV6-2/TRBV6-3|TRBD2|TRBJ2-7|-
TGTGCCAGCAGTTTCACACTAGCGGGTTACTCCTACGAGCAGTACTTC
CASSFTLAGYSYEQYF
>TRBV19|TRBD1|TRBJ1-4|-
TGTGCCAGTAGTGCCCGCTCGGGACAGGGGAAGTTAAAACTGTTTTTT
CASSARSGQGKLKLFF
>TRBV4-1|-|TRBJ1-4|many
TGCGCCAGCAGCCAATCGAGGTTAGAAAAACTGTTTTTT
CASSQSRLEKLFF
>TRBV30|TRBD1|TRBJ1-3|-
TGTGCCTGGAGCGGTGACAGGGGGGGAAACACCATATATTTT
CAWSGDRGGNTIYF
>TRBV6-5|TRBD1|TRBJ1-2|few
TGTGCCAGCAGTTTTTACCAGGGGGGAAACTATGGCTACACCTTC
CASSFYQGGNYGYTF
>TRBV28|TRBD2|TRBJ2-4|-
TGTGCCAGCAGTTTTCGTCTAGCGGGCGATATAGCCAAAAACATTCAGTACTTC
CASSFRLAGDIAKNIQYF
>TRBV5-5|-|TRBJ1-3|few
TGTGCCAGCAGCCGAACGGGTGGGTACTCTGGAAACACCATATATTTT
CASSRTGGYSGNTIYF
>TRBV10-3|-|TRBJ1-2|few
TGTGCCATCAGTGAGTCGATGCAGGGCGGGGGCTATGGCTACACCTTC
CAISESMQGGGYGYTF
>TRBV18|TRBD1|TRBJ1-1|-
TGTGCCAGCTCACCGACAGGGGGCGACACTGAAGCTTTCTTT
CASSPTGGDTEAFF
>TRBV19|TRBD1|TRBJ2-3|-
TGTGCCAGTAGTATAGACCCGGACAGGAGCACAGATACGCAGTATTTT
CASSIDPDRSTDTQYF
>TRBV2|-|TRBJ1-6|-
TGTGCCAGCAGGGAGGTTTCACCCCTCCACTTT
CASREVSPLHF
>TRBV29-1|TRBD1|TRBJ1-4|-
TGCAGCGCCGGTAGGGGGCAAGGTGAAAAACTGTTTTTT
CSAGRGQGEKLFF
>TRBV5-8|TRBD1|TRBJ1-6|-
TGTGTCAGCAGCTTGGTCCGGGGACAGGCCCACTTT
CVSSLVRGQAHF
>TRBV7-3|TRBD2|TRBJ2-3|-
TGTGCCAGCAGCTTTAGCGGGAGGGCCGGAGATACGCAGTATTTT
CASSFSGRAGDTQYF
>TRBV19|TRBD2|TRBJ2-3|-
TGTGCCAGTAGTATTTCCCTGACTAGCGGGACAGATACGCAGTATTTT
CASSISLTSGTDTQYF
>TRBV2|-|TRBJ1-1|few
TGTGCCAGCAGTGACAGACAGGAGTGGTTAGGAACTGAAGCTTTCTTT
CASSDRQEWLGTEAFF
>TRBV7-8|TRBD2|TRBJ2-5|-
TGTGCCAGCAGCCCCATAGCGGGAGGGCCGAGAGAGACCCAGTACTTC
CASSPIAGGPRETQYF
>TRBV6-2/TRBV6-3|TRBD1|TRBJ1-5|-
TGTGCCAGCAGTAGGGGACAGGGCATTAGCAATCAGCCCCAGCATTTT
CASSRGQGISNQPQHF
>TRBV2|TRBD1|TRBJ1-2|-
TGTGCCAGCAGTGACGGGACAGTCCCTAACTATGGCTACACCTTC
CASSDGTVPNYGYTF
>TRBV2|TRBD2|TRBJ2-7|-
TGTGCCAGCAGTGTATCTTCCATCGGAAGTACTAGCGGGAATACACTAAACGAGCAGTACTTC
CASSVSSIGSTSGNTLNEQYF
>TRBV4-3|TRBD2|TRBJ2-5|-
TGCGCCAGCAGCCAGGGACTAGCGGGAAAGGGGGAGACCCAGTACTTC
CASSQGLAGKGETQYF
>TRBV11-3|TRBD1|TRBJ2-1|-
TGTGCCAGCAGCCCTACCCGGGACAGTTGGCAGTTCTTC
CASSPTRDSWQFF
>TRBV29-1|TRBD2|TRBJ2-1|-
TGCAGCGTTGACACCTCTAGCGGCGGGGCGCTGTTCTTC
CSVDTSSGGALFF
>TRBV20-1|-|TRBJ2-7|-
TGCAGTGCTAGTCCCGGGGGTTCCTACGAGCAGTACTTC
CSASPGGSYEQYF
>TRBV7-2|-|TRBJ2-3|-
TGTGCCAGCAGCCCCCGTCCGGATACGCAGTATTTT
CASSPRPDTQYF
>TRBV7-3|TRBD2|TRBJ2-3|-
TGTGCCAGCAGCTTAGGGACTAGCGGAGATACGCAGTATTTT
CASSLGTSGDTQYF
>TRBV12-3/TRBV12-4|-|TRBJ1-1|-
TGTGCCAGCAGTTTCTTGAACACTGAAGCTTTCTTT
CASSFLNTEAFF